These T cell receptor beta chains were read from a single sample in a study of technical replicates of blood from a handful of donors. Method: immunoSEQ multiplex PCR; TCRdb's copy keeps in-frame clones and lacks some. The table records over 70,000 clones, 95% of them present only once. The sequenced sample was T cells isolated from PBMCs. These receptors all come from a human donor in good health. Both conserved end residues are part of each CDR3. D genes are given only for firm matches. Clone size is not always given. Where it is, it says once, few, many or a class for expanded clones.

clone_size d_call j_call v_call cdr3_aa cdr3_nt
- - TRBJ2-7 TRBV6-1 CASRETGDEQYF TGTGCCAGCAGAGAAACAGGCGACGAGCAGTACTTC
once TRBD1 TRBJ2-1 TRBV7-8 CASSLQGGSYNEQFF TGTGCCAGCAGCCTACAGGGGGGTTCTTACAATGAGCAGTTCTTC
- - TRBJ1-5 TRBV27 CASSLVSGEHQPQHF TGTGCCAGCAGTTTGGTATCGGGGGAACATCAGCCCCAGCATTTT
- - TRBJ2-1 TRBV5-1 CASSPGGWGEGEQFF TGCGCCAGCAGCCCCGGGGGTTGGGGGGAAGGTGAGCAGTTCTTC
- - TRBJ2-2 TRBV7-2 CASSPQGSGELFF TGTGCCAGCAGCCCCCAGGGTTCCGGGGAGCTGTTTTTT
- - TRBJ1-4 TRBV27 CASMGRQLLDEKLFF TGTGCCAGCATGGGGCGACAGTTGTTAGATGAAAAACTGTTTTTT
- - TRBJ2-7 TRBV5-1 CASSERGPYEQYF TGCGCCAGCAGCGAAAGGGGCCCCTACGAGCAGTACTTC
- TRBD2 TRBJ2-1 TRBV19 CASSPPGLAGSQQFF TGTGCCAGTAGTCCCCCGGGACTAGCGGGGTCTCAGCAGTTCTTC
once - TRBJ1-5 TRBV15 CATSRGAGEDQPQHF TGTGCCACCAGCAGGGGCGCTGGGGAGGATCAGCCCCAGCATTTT
- - TRBJ1-1 TRBV29-1 CSVDHRTGNTEAFF TGCAGCGTAGATCATAGAACAGGGAACACTGAAGCTTTCTTT
- TRBD2 TRBJ2-1 TRBV2 CASSWTSSRNEQFF TGTGCCAGCAGTTGGACTAGCTCCAGAAATGAGCAGTTCTTC
- TRBD2 TRBJ2-1 TRBV10-3 CAISGTSGYNEQFF TGTGCCATCAGTGGGACTAGCGGCTACAATGAGCAGTTCTTC
once TRBD1 TRBJ2-2 TRBV28 CASSLGTDNTGELFF TGTGCCAGCAGTTTAGGGACAGACAACACCGGGGAGCTGTTTTTT
- TRBD2 TRBJ2-3 TRBV7-6 CASSLALAADTQYF TGTGCCAGCAGCTTAGCGCTAGCGGCAGATACGCAGTATTTT
- - TRBJ2-1 TRBV11-2 CASSLARSYNEQFF TGTGCCAGCAGCTTGGCCCGAAGTTACAATGAGCAGTTCTTC
- - TRBJ1-1 TRBV9 CASSVEGRGNTEAFF TGTGCCAGCAGCGTAGAGGGCAGGGGGAACACTGAAGCTTTCTTT
once TRBD2 TRBJ2-2 TRBV4-1 CASSQIGRAYGELFF TGCGCCAGCAGCCAAATCGGGAGGGCTTACGGGGAGCTGTTTTTT
- TRBD2 TRBJ2-7 TRBV6-6 CASSFVSGGGEQYF TGTGCCAGCAGTTTCGTTTCGGGAGGGGGCGAGCAGTACTTC
- - TRBJ2-7 TRBV18 CASSPGTSYEQYF TGTGCCAGCTCACCGGGGACTTCCTACGAGCAGTACTTC
- TRBD1 TRBJ1-1 TRBV29-1 CSARQGNTEAFF TGCAGCGCCAGACAGGGGAACACTGAAGCTTTCTTT
- - TRBJ1-2 TRBV21-1 CASSKVPQGQEDGYTF TGTGCCAGCAGCAAAGTCCCGCAGGGACAGGAGGATGGCTACACCTTC
- TRBD1 TRBJ2-7 TRBV27 CASSLLSGTGPYEQYF TGTGCCAGCAGTTTATTGTCCGGGACAGGGCCCTACGAGCAGTACTTC
- TRBD2 TRBJ2-7 TRBV27 CASSFAQLAEGGEQYF TGTGCCAGCAGTTTCGCACAACTAGCGGAAGGGGGCGAGCAGTACTTC
- - TRBJ1-3 TRBV4-2 CASSLIGREGNTIYF TGTGCCAGCAGCCTAATAGGGAGAGAAGGAAACACCATATATTTT
- - TRBJ1-3 TRBV6-6 CASSTQSSGNTIYF TGTGCCAGCAGTACACAGAGCTCTGGAAACACCATATATTTT
- - TRBJ2-7 TRBV5-1 CASSLAQGISYEQYF TGCGCCAGCAGCTTGGCCCAGGGGATTTCCTACGAGCAGTACTTC
- TRBD1 TRBJ1-6 TRBV6-5 CASSLAQGAFNSPLHF TGTGCCAGCAGTTTGGCACAGGGGGCCTTTAATTCACCCCTCCACTTT
- - TRBJ1-1 TRBV19 CASSPGRAMNTEAFF TGTGCCAGTAGTCCCGGCAGGGCGATGAACACTGAAGCTTTCTTT
- - TRBJ2-7 TRBV7-8 CASSLGGYYEQYF TGTGCCAGCAGCTTAGGCGGGTACTACGAGCAGTACTTC
- TRBD2 TRBJ2-7 TRBV28 CASRPLGREGIDEQYF TGTGCCAGCAGACCCCTCGGGCGGGAGGGGATCGACGAGCAGTACTTC
once - TRBJ1-4 TRBV28 CASSLSGLNQKLFF TGTGCCAGCAGTTTGTCAGGGCTTAATCAAAAACTGTTTTTT
- - TRBJ2-7 TRBV27 CASSGGTVAYEQYF TGTGCCAGCTCGGGCGGGACGGTTGCCTACGAGCAGTACTTC
- TRBD2 TRBJ2-3 TRBV2 CASSETSGSTDTQYF TGTGCCAGCAGTGAAACTAGCGGGAGCACAGATACGCAGTATTTT
- - TRBJ2-1 TRBV25-1 CASTTTLYNEQFF TGTGCCAGCACCACGACTCTATACAATGAGCAGTTCTTC
- - TRBJ2-3 TRBV9 CASSVLSDTQYF TGTGCCAGCAGCGTGTTAAGCGATACGCAGTATTTT
- - TRBJ2-5 TRBV5-1 CASSSGHTGETQYF TGCGCCAGCAGCTCGGGACACACAGGGGAGACCCAGTACTTC
- TRBD2 TRBJ2-1 TRBV5-1 CASSLAGLGGAEQFF TGCGCCAGCAGCTTGGCGGGACTAGGGGGGGCTGAGCAGTTCTTC
- - TRBJ1-1 TRBV30 CAWSWGEGRTEAFF TGTGCCTGGAGTTGGGGGGAAGGGCGGACTGAAGCTTTCTTT
- - TRBJ1-4 TRBV27 CASRTSGVPNEKLFF TGTGCCAGCAGGACCTCAGGGGTTCCTAATGAAAAACTGTTTTTT
- TRBD1 TRBJ2-1 TRBV9 CASSVGQGTDEQFF TGTGCCAGCAGCGTGGGACAGGGGACCGATGAGCAGTTCTTC
- - TRBJ2-7 TRBV4-1 CASSQEAGISYEQYF TGCGCCAGCAGCCAAGAAGCAGGGATCTCCTACGAGCAGTACTTC
- TRBD2 TRBJ2-7 TRBV6-1 CASASVREAYYEQYF TGTGCCAGCGCATCAGTTCGGGAGGCGTACTACGAGCAGTACTTC
- TRBD1 TRBJ2-1 TRBV27 CASSFGPGTGLYNEQFF TGTGCCAGCAGTTTTGGTCCAGGGACAGGGCTATACAATGAGCAGTTCTTC
- - TRBJ1-3 TRBV5-6 CASSPGIISGNTIYF TGTGCCAGCAGCCCGGGTATCATCTCTGGAAACACCATATATTTT